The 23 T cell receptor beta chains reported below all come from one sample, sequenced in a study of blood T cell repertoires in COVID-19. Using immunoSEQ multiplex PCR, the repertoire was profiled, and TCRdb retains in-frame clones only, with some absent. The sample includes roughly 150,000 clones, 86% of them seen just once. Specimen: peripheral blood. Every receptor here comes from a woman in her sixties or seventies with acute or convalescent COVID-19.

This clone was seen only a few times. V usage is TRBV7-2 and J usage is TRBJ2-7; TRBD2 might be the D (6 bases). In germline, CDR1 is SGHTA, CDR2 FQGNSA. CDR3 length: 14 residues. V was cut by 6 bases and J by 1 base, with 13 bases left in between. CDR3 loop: CASSRGLRSYEQYF. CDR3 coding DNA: TGTGCCAGCAGTCGGGGACTCCGTTCCTACGAGCAGTACTTC.

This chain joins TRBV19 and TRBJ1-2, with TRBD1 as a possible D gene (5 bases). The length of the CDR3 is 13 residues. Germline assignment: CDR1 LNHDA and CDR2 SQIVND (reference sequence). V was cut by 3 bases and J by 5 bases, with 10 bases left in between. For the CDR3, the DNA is TGTGCCAGTAGTATCAGGGCGCGGTATGGCTACACCTTC. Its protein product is CASSIRARYGYTF.

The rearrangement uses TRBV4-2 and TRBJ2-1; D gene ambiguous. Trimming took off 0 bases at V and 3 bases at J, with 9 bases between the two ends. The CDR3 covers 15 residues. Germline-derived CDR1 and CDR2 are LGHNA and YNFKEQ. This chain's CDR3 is CASSQDHSYYNEQFF. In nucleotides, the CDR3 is TGTGCCAGCAGCCAAGATCACTCCTACTACAATGAGCAGTTCTTC.

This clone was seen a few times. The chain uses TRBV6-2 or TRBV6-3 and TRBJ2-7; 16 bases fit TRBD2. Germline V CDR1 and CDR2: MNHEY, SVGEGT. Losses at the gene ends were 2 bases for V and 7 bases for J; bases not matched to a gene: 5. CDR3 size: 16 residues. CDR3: CASSYGTSGRAGEQYF. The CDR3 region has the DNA TGTGCCAGCAGTTACGGGACTAGCGGGAGGGCCGGGGAGCAGTACTTC.

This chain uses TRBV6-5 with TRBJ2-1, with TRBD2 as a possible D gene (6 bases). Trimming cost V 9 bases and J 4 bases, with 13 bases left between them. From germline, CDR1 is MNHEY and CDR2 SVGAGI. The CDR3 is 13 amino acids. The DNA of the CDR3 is TGTGCCAGTCGGAGGGCCGGTTACAATGAGCAGTTCTTC. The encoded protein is CASRRAGYNEQFF.

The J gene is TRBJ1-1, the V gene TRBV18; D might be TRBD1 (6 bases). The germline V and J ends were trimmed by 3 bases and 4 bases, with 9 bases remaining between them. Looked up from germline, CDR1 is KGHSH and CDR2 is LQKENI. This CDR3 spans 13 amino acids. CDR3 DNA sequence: TGTGCCAGCTCACCGGACAGCTTCACTGAAGCTTTCTTT. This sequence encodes CASSPDSFTEAFF.

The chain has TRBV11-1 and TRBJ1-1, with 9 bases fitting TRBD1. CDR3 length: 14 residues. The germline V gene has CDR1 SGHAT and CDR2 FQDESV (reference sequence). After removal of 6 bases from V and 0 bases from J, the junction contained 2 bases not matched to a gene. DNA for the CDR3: TGTGCCAGCAGGGGGGACAGGGTGAACACTGAAGCTTTCTTT. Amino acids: CASRGDRVNTEAFF.

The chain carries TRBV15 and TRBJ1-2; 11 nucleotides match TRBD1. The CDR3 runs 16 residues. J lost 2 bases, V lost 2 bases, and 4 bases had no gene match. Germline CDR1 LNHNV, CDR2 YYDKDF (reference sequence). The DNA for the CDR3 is TGTGCCACCAGCAGACCCCGGGACAGGGGGAACTATGGCTACACCTTC. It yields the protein CATSRPRDRGNYGYTF.

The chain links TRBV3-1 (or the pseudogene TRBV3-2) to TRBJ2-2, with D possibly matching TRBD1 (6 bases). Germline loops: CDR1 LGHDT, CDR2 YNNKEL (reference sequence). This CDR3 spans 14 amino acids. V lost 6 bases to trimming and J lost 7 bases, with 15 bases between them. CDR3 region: CASRHQGFGGELFF. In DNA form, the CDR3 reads TGTGCCAGCAGGCACCAGGGGTTCGGCGGGGAGCTGTTTTTT.

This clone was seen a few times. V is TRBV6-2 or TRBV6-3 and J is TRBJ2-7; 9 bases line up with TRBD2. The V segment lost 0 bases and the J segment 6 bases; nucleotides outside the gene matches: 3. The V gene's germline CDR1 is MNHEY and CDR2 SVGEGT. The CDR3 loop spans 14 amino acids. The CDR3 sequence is CASSYSGGRGEQYF. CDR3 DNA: TGTGCCAGCAGTTACTCCGGCGGGAGGGGCGAGCAGTACTTC.

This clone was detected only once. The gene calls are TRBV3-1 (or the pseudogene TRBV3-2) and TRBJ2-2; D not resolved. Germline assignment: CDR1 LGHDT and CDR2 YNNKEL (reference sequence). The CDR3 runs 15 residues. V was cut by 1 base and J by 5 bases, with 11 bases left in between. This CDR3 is CASSQASRVTGELFF. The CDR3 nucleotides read TGTGCCAGCAGCCAAGCCTCTCGTGTGACCGGGGAGCTGTTTTTT.

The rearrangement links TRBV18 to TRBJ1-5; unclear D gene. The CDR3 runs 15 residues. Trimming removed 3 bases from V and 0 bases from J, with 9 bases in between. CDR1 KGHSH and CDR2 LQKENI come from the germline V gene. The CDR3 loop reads CASSPSSNSNQPQHF. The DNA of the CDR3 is TGTGCCAGCTCACCGTCCAGTAATAGCAATCAGCCCCAGCATTTT.

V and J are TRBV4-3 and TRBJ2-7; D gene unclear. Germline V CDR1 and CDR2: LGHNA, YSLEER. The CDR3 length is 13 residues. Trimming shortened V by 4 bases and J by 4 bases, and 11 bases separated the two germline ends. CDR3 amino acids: CASSRDRAYEQYF. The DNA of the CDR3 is TGCGCCAGCAGCCGCGATCGAGCGTACGAGCAGTACTTC.

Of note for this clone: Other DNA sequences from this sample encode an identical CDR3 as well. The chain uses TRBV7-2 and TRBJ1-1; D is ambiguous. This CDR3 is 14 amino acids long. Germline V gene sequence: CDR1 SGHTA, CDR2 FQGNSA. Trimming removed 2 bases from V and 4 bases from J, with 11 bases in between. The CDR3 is CASSLRQGGTEAFF. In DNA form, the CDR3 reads TGTGCCAGCAGCTTACGTCAAGGAGGCACTGAAGCTTTCTTT.

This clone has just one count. The CDR3 loop reads CASSLLGGPQSGRQETQYF. In nucleotides, the CDR3 is TGCGCCAGCAGCTTGCTTGGCGGGCCCCAAAGCGGGCGCCAAGAGACCCAGTACTTC. The rearrangement uses TRBV5-1 and TRBJ2-5; the D gene is possibly TRBD2 (6 bases). V lost 1 base, J lost 1 base, and 23 bases lay in between. CDR1 and CDR2 (germline): SGHRS, YFSETQ. This CDR3 region has 19 residues.

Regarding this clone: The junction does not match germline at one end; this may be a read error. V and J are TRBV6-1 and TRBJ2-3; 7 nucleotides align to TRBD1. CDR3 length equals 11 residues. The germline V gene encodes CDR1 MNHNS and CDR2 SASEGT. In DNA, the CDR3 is TGTGCCAGCAGTGAAGGGGACAGCCCCCATTTT. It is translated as CASSEGDSPHF.

The CDR3 is CASSPRSYMLDTQYF. Written as DNA, the CDR3 is TGTGCCAGCAGCCCTCGGAGTTACATGCTAGATACGCAGTATTTT. V and J are TRBV21-1 and TRBJ2-3; TRBD2, the table's D call, lacks a check against the DNA. TRBV21-1 is described as a pseudogene. This CDR3 has 15 amino acids.

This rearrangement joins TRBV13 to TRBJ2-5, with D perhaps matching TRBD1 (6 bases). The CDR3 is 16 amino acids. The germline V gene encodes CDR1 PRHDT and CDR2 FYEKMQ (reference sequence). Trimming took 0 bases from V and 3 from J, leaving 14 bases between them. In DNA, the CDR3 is TGTGCCAGCAGCTTAGGGGGACAAAGCTACGAAGAGACCCAGTACTTC. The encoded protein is CASSLGGQSYEETQYF. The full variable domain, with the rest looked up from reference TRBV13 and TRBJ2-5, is AAGVIQSPRHLIKEKRETATLKCYPIPRHDTVYWYQQGPGQDPQFLISFYEKMQSDKGSIPDRFSAQQFSDYHSELNMSSLELGDSALYFCASSLGGQSYEETQYFGPGTRLLVL.

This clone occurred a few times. Here the CDR3 reads CASSQEASYGYTF. The CDR3 DNA reads as TGTGCCAGCAGCCAAGAGGCCTCCTATGGCTACACCTTC. The chain combines TRBV4-2 with TRBJ1-2; D gene uncertain. CDR1 and CDR2 (germline): LGHNA, YNFKEQ. This CDR3 spans 13 amino acids. V was clipped by 0 bases and J by 4 bases, with 6 bases between them.

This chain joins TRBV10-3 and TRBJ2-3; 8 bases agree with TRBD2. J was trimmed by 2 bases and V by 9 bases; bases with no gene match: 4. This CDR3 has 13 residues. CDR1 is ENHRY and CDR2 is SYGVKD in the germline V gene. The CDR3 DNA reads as TGTGCCATTAGCGGGGAACTCACAGATACGCAGTATTTT. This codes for CAISGELTDTQYF.

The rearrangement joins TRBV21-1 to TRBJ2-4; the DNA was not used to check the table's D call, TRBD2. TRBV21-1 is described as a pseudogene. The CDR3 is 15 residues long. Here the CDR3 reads CASSKYGEAKNIQYF. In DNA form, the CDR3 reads TGTGCCAGCAGCAAATACGGGGAAGCCAAAAACATTCAGTACTTC.

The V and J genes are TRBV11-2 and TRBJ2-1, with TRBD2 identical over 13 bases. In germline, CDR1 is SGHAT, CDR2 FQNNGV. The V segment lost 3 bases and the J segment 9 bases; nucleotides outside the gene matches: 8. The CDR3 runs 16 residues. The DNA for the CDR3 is TGTGCCAGCAGCTTCGCTGGGACTAGCGGGATAGGTGAGCAGTTCTTC. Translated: CASSFAGTSGIGEQFF. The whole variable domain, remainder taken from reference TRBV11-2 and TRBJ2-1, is EAGVAQSPRYKIIEKRQSVAFWCNPISGHATLYWYQQILGQGPKLLIQFQNNGVVDDSQLPKDRFSAERLKGVDSTLKIQPAKLEDSAVYLCASSFAGTSGIGEQFFGPGTRLTVL.

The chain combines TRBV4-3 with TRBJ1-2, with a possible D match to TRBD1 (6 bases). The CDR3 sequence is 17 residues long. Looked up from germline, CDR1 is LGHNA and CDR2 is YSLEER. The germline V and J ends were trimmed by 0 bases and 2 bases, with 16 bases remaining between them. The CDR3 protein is CASSQDTPGGLNYGYTF. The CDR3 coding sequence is TGCGCCAGCAGCCAAGATACCCCGGGGGGGCTCAACTATGGCTACACCTTC.